This TCR beta chain originates from a study of blood T cell repertoires in COVID-19. Study context: Spain, Italy and the United States supplied samples that represented acute and convalescent COVID-19.

The authors' processing: Nucleated cell counts were estimated from reference gene primer amplification. Assay used: immunoSEQ multiplex PCR; TCRdb lists only in-frame clones, some missing. That table gives V, J and clone size, and the DNA gave D and trimming. This table has about 140,000 clones, 84% appearing once. Germline V gives CDR1 SGHTA, CDR2 FQGNSA. The ends lost 5 bases at V and 5 bases at J; junction bases unmatched: 11. The CDR3 runs to 16 residues. The TCR sequence derives from a human donor in a cohort sampled during active COVID-19. The chain employs TRBV7-2 and TRBJ1-2; 10 nucleotides agree with TRBD1. Sequenced: peripheral blood. The CDR3 is CASSLDRGFSGYGYTF. The CDR3 bases are TGTGCCAGCAGCCTGGACAGGGGGTTTTCTGGATATGGCTACACCTTC.